Listed below are T cell receptor beta chains from one sample, sequenced in a study of blood T cell repertoires in COVID-19. Assay: immunoSEQ multiplex PCR; the TCRdb copy retains only in-frame clones and omits some. The table lists roughly 160,000 clones, almost 85% of them singletons. The sample taken for sequencing was peripheral blood. The receptors shown here come from a young man with active or convalescent COVID-19. CDR3s include the opening cysteine and the closing phenylalanine or tryptophan. D genes are given only for firm matches. Size values are once, few and many counts, or a class for expanded clones, and some rows have none.

D	size	V	J	CDR3	DNA
TRBD2	.	TRBV5-4	TRBJ2-5	CASSPRTSGGGETQYF	TGTGCCAGCAGCCCGAGGACTAGCGGGGGTGGGGAGACCCAGTACTTC
.	.	TRBV7-2	TRBJ1-4	CASSLDRTNEKLFF	TGTGCCAGCAGCTTAGACAGAACTAATGAAAAACTGTTTTTT
TRBD2	.	TRBV5-4	TRBJ2-7	CASSPGGSYPYQQYF	TGTGCCAGCAGCCCCGGCGGGAGTTATCCCTACCAGCAGTACTTC
TRBD2	.	TRBV18	TRBJ2-1	CASSPRSLAVGEQFF	TGTGCCAGCTCACCGAGGTCACTAGCGGTCGGGGAGCAGTTCTTC
TRBD1	.	TRBV6-1	TRBJ1-1	CASSDEGRTGGLRTEAFF	TGTGCCAGCAGTGATGAAGGAAGGACAGGGGGCTTGAGAACTGAAGCTTTCTTT
TRBD1	.	TRBV14	TRBJ1-6	CASSQLTGNNSPLHF	TGTGCCAGCAGCCAATTGACAGGGAACAATTCACCCCTCCACTTT
TRBD2	.	TRBV19	TRBJ2-7	CASSLASGTYEQYF	TGTGCCAGTAGTTTGGCCAGCGGGACTTACGAGCAGTACTTC
.	.	TRBV18	TRBJ1-6	CASSPLPRGRASGNNSPLHF	TGTGCCAGCTCACCACTGCCCCGTGGCAGGGCGAGTGGTAATAATTCACCCCTCCACTTT
.	.	TRBV2	TRBJ2-2	CASSVRYSSNTGELFF	TGTGCCAGCAGTGTTAGGTACAGTTCGAACACCGGGGAGCTGTTTTTT
.	.	TRBV4-2	TRBJ1-4	CASSQDTGTKLFF	TGTGCCAGCAGCCAAGATACAGGGACCAAACTGTTTTTT
.	.	TRBV18	TRBJ2-1	CASSPFLRGEINEQFF	TGTGCCAGCTCACCATTTCTCAGGGGGGAAATAAATGAGCAGTTCTTC
.	once	TRBV7-3	TRBJ2-2	CASSLVSGAAGELFF	TGTGCCAGCAGCTTAGTGAGCGGTGCGGCCGGGGAGCTGTTTTTT
TRBD1	once	TRBV29-1	TRBJ2-2	CSVDRDTGELFF	TGCAGCGTCGACAGGGACACCGGGGAGCTGTTTTTT
TRBD1	.	TRBV11-1	TRBJ1-3	CASSPRDRIGNTIYF	TGTGCCAGCAGCCCTAGGGACAGGATTGGAAACACCATATATTTT
.	few	TRBV6-5	TRBJ1-5	CASSYSGMSNQPQHF	TGTGCCAGCAGCTACTCGGGCATGAGCAATCAGCCCCAGCATTTT
.	.	TRBV6-2/TRBV6-3	TRBJ2-3	CASSYSRGPADTQYF	TGTGCCAGCAGTTACTCAAGGGGCCCAGCAGATACGCAGTATTTT
TRBD2	.	TRBV5-6	TRBJ2-1	CASSYLAGATYNEQFF	TGTGCCAGCAGCTACCTAGCGGGAGCGACCTACAATGAGCAGTTCTTC
TRBD1	once	TRBV27	TRBJ2-7	CASSSGTGRVYEQYF	TGTGCCAGCAGCTCTGGGACAGGGAGGGTCTACGAGCAGTACTTC
TRBD2	once	TRBV7-2	TRBJ2-1	CASSLLGTRDNEQFF	TGTGCCAGCAGCTTACTCGGGACTAGAGACAATGAGCAGTTCTTC
.	.	TRBV5-1	TRBJ2-7	CASNGHPSGEQYF	TGCGCCAGCAACGGACACCCATCTGGGGAGCAGTACTTC
.	.	TRBV7-6	TRBJ2-7	CASSFASGGAYEQYF	TGTGCCAGCAGCTTTGCGTCAGGAGGGGCCTACGAGCAGTACTTC
.	.	TRBV7-2	TRBJ2-7	CASSLGGVQTYEQYF	TGTGCCAGCAGCTTAGGGGGGGTACAAACCTACGAGCAGTACTTC
TRBD2	.	TRBV28	TRBJ2-7	CASRPGLAGPYEQYF	TGTGCCAGTAGGCCGGGACTAGCGGGACCCTACGAGCAGTACTTC
TRBD1	.	TRBV5-1	TRBJ1-2	CASRMERDRGTYGYTF	TGCGCCAGCAGAATGGAGCGGGACAGGGGGACCTATGGCTACACCTTC
.	.	TRBV5-1	TRBJ2-6	CASSSQGSGANVLTF	TGCGCCAGCAGCTCACAGGGCTCTGGGGCCAACGTCCTGACTTTC
.	.	TRBV5-1	TRBJ1-1	CASSWDLGRNTEAFF	TGCGCCAGCAGTTGGGACCTCGGGAGGAACACTGAAGCTTTCTTT
TRBD2	.	TRBV5-4	TRBJ2-7	CASSLGVAGVHEQYF	TGTGCCAGCAGCTTGGGGGTAGCGGGGGTTCACGAGCAGTACTTC
TRBD2	.	TRBV3-1/TRBV3-2	TRBJ2-7	CASSREGGSYEQYF	TGTGCCAGCAGCCGGGAGGGAGGAAGCTACGAGCAGTACTTC
.	.	TRBV6-5	TRBJ1-2	CASSYSTDYGYTF	TGTGCCAGCAGTTACTCGACAGATTATGGCTACACCTTC